These 6 T cell receptor beta chains were all obtained from the same sample, sequenced in a study of T cell changes during pregnancy in multiple sclerosis. TCRdb's copy holds only in-frame clones and misses some; the assay was immunoSEQ multiplex PCR. The sample holds about 76,000 clones, roughly 92% seen once. Sequencing used peripheral blood, obtained after pregnancy. The receptors derive from a female donor in good health, enrolled as a control in a pregnancy study.

The DNA for the CDR3 is TGTGCCAGCAGCCTGGACAGGGCGTCCGGCAATGAGCAGTTCTTC. Encoded protein: CASSLDRASGNEQFF. The chain recombines TRBV11-2 with TRBJ2-1; 8 bases are shared with TRBD1. V lost 5 bases, J lost 6 bases, and 9 bases stayed unmatched. This CDR3 is built from 15 residues. Germline assignment: CDR1 SGHAT and CDR2 FQNNGV.

The chain couples TRBV7-9 to TRBJ2-1; D not resolved. Per germline, CDR1 SEHNR and CDR2 FQNEAQ (reference sequence). The CDR3 sequence is 16 residues long. Trimming stripped 2 bases from V and 0 bases from J, with 11 bases between. DNA for the CDR3: TGTGCCAGCAGCTTATGGTGGCACAGCTCCTACAATGAGCAGTTCTTC. This encodes CASSLWWHSSYNEQFF.

This clone occurred a few times. This chain joins TRBV7-2 and TRBJ1-4, with a possible D match to TRBD1 (5 bases). Per the germline V gene, CDR1 is SGHTA and CDR2 is FQGNSA. V lost 1 base and J 7 bases, leaving 7 bases between the germline ends. CDR3 length: 13 residues. As DNA, the CDR3 is TGTGCCAGCAGCTTAGTGCAGGGTGAAAAACTGTTTTTT. Translated, it gives CASSLVQGEKLFF.

V usage is TRBV6-5 and J usage is TRBJ1-1, with 7 bases identical to TRBD1. This CDR3 contains 11 residues. Germline trimming cut 7 bases from V and 6 bases from J; bases unmatched to any gene: 2. Germline V gene sequence: CDR1 MNHEY, CDR2 SVGAGI. The CDR3 sequence: CASIRGAEAFF. The CDR3 coding sequence is TGTGCCAGCATCAGGGGGGCTGAAGCTTTCTTT.

The genes are TRBV7-2 and TRBJ1-1; TRBD1 aligns across 10 bases. CDR1 and CDR2 from the germline V gene are SGHTA and FQGNSA. The CDR3 runs 14 residues. With 4 bases clipped from V and 5 bases from J, the junction kept 4 bases outside the gene matches. CDR3 protein: CASSSTGGGTEAFF. DNA of the CDR3: TGTGCCAGCAGCTCGACAGGGGGCGGGACTGAAGCTTTCTTT.

V usage is TRBV11-2 and J usage is TRBJ1-2; possible D gene TRBD1, 5 bases. The germline V gene has CDR1 SGHAT and CDR2 FQNNGV. The CDR3 loop spans 11 amino acids. Trimming cost V 8 bases and J 2 bases, with 6 bases left between them. The CDR3, as DNA: TGTGCCAGCCAGGGAAACTATGGCTACACCTTC. It translates to CASQGNYGYTF. Full variable domain (remainder filled in from reference TRBV11-2 and TRBJ1-2): EAGVAQSPRYKIIEKRQSVAFWCNPISGHATLYWYQQILGQGPKLLIQFQNNGVVDDSQLPKDRFSAERLKGVDSTLKIQPAKLEDSAVYLCASQGNYGYTFGSGTRLTVV.